This is a list of T cell receptor beta chains from one sample in a study of blood T cell repertoires in COVID-19. Profiling relied on immunoSEQ multiplex PCR, and the TCRdb table lists in-frame clones only, not all of them. The sample carries about 160,000 clones, approximately 79% recorded once. Sequences were obtained from peripheral blood. These receptors were taken from a woman aged 60 to 75 with COVID-19, enrolled during active disease. Both conserved end residues are part of each CDR3. The D gene is left open where the match is weak. Not all rows give a size; the values are once, few, many and, for expanded clones, a class.

v_gene	j_gene	abundance	d_gene	CDR3aa
TRBV6-5	TRBJ1-6	.	TRBD1	CASSYSTGAYNSPLHF
TRBV3-1/TRBV3-2	TRBJ1-4	.	.	CASSSVDRGATNEKLFF
TRBV7-2	TRBJ2-5	.	TRBD2	CASSLEGGRAETQYF
TRBV11-1	TRBJ2-5	.	.	CASTMRGGNDQETQYF
TRBV13	TRBJ2-6	.	TRBD1	CASSFRDRASGANVLTF
TRBV9	TRBJ1-2	few	.	CASSVDNSNRGYTF
TRBV5-6	TRBJ2-3	.	.	CASSLSGLSTDTQYF
TRBV19	TRBJ2-7	.	TRBD2	CASRGLAGGPGEQYF
TRBV7-8	TRBJ1-2	few	TRBD1	CASKHRGRVEGYTF
TRBV14	TRBJ1-2	.	.	CASSPAGGGYGYTF
TRBV6-5	TRBJ2-5	.	.	CASSLASLQETQYF
TRBV2	TRBJ2-3	.	TRBD1	CASSETGSTDTQYF
TRBV19	TRBJ1-1	.	.	CASSIAARVGSEAFF
TRBV2	TRBJ1-3	.	TRBD1	CASSRGGTARSSGNTIYF
TRBV6-6	TRBJ1-5	.	TRBD1	CASSYSPQGRYQPQHF
TRBV7-7	TRBJ2-3	.	.	CASSPTYADTQYF
TRBV5-1	TRBJ2-7	few	TRBD2	CASTPGGGVDEQYF
TRBV14	TRBJ1-4	.	TRBD1	CATYTGAYGKKLFF
TRBV5-6	TRBJ1-4	many	TRBD1	CASSLEQGGNEKLFF
TRBV7-8	TRBJ2-5	.	TRBD2	CASRESGREETQYF